Listed below are T cell receptor beta chains from one sample, sequenced in a study of shared clonotypes between healthy human individuals. Produced via immunoSEQ multiplex PCR; TCRdb's table is partial and in-frame only. The sample has some 2,000,000 clones, 95% seen once. The sequencing input was naive CD4+ T cells sorted from blood. The receptors were gathered from a man aged 18 to 29 in good health. CDR3s include the opening cysteine and the closing phenylalanine or tryptophan.

j_gene,v_gene,CDR3aa
TRBJ1-3,TRBV2,CASTQDSYSGNTIYF
TRBJ1-1,TRBV5-4,CASSNRQGDTEAFF
TRBJ1-3,TRBV5-4,CASSFRTGNTIYF
TRBJ2-1,TRBV18,CASSPVGSAGLNEQFF
TRBJ2-3,TRBV5-1,CASSLVLGTDTQYF
TRBJ2-5,TRBV4-1,CASSQEKGVARQETQYF
TRBJ2-2,TRBV6-5,CASRFRGTGELFF
TRBJ2-5,TRBV7-6,CASSAGTPGWKTQYF
TRBJ1-2,TRBV18,CATVTGGEGYTF
TRBJ2-2,TRBV7-2,CASKIPQKTGELFF
TRBJ2-2,TRBV7-2,CASSVSPGQANTGELFF
TRBJ2-7,TRBV7-9,CASSLQGPNEQYF
TRBJ1-1,TRBV5-1,CASSPGTVGQITEAFF
TRBJ1-2,TRBV28,CASSFKGTYGYTF
TRBJ1-3,TRBV19,CASSADRIAGNTIYF
TRBJ1-3,TRBV5-6,CASSPRGPGNTIYF
TRBJ1-1,TRBV28,CASTPWAGEMGTEAFF
TRBJ1-6,TRBV5-6,CASSLGPSSYNSPLHF
TRBJ2-7,TRBV28,CATTRGGRYEQYF
TRBJ2-7,TRBV7-9,CASSLAPGLAGASYEQYF
TRBJ2-3,TRBV5-1,CASSLIQGADTQYF
TRBJ2-2,TRBV5-1,CASSTTGYGTGELFF
TRBJ1-1,TRBV10-3,CAISSGTGGNTEAFF
TRBJ1-1,TRBV4-1,CASSGGGNTEAFF
TRBJ2-7,TRBV13,CASSQRVPDSYEQYF
TRBJ2-3,TRBV2,CAGQVGHRTDTQYF
TRBJ2-3,TRBV7-2,CASSQGALNTDTQYF
TRBJ2-7,TRBV2,CASSTPGGNSYEQYF
TRBJ2-2,TRBV6-4,CASSEFVGTGELFF
TRBJ1-1,TRBV18,CASSPPLGGRTEAFF
TRBJ2-3,TRBV6-1,CASRGVSTDTQYF
TRBJ2-7,TRBV7-3,CASSPSGTPSYEQYF
TRBJ2-3,TRBV18,CASSLTSGSGTDTQYF
TRBJ2-1,TRBV7-2,CASSRLSSEQFF
TRBJ1-1,TRBV7-2,CASSLGGFVDTEAFF
TRBJ2-1,TRBV5-4,CASSFPGTGEFPKFF
TRBJ1-5,TRBV2,CASRRDSFSNQPQHF
TRBJ2-3,TRBV5-1,CASSLPAGVSTDTQYF
TRBJ2-7,TRBV2,CASRVGGNSYEQYF
TRBJ2-7,TRBV18,CASSPQTYEQYF
TRBJ1-5,TRBV2,CASRETTGGDQPQHF
TRBJ2-1,TRBV7-9,CASLYTGTSGMTEQFF
TRBJ1-5,TRBV28,CASSLGGGNQPQHF
TRBJ1-5,TRBV7-2,CASSVTGPNQPQHF
TRBJ1-4,TRBV19,CASNNEEGRNNEKLFF
TRBJ2-1,TRBV30,CALGGGAYNEQFF
TRBJ2-1,TRBV5-1,CASSRGGSANEQFF
TRBJ2-7,TRBV12-5,CASGRTGDYEQYF
TRBJ1-1,TRBV5-1,CASSSAGTLNTEAFF
TRBJ1-3,TRBV5-1,CASSLLEGNTIYF
TRBJ1-1,TRBV5-4,CASSRWDRDIPEAFF
TRBJ1-6,TRBV10-3,CAISQGAGYNSPLHF
TRBJ1-1,TRBV4-3,CASSQLGGTEAFF
TRBJ2-7,TRBV5-1,CASSLGTHYEQYF
TRBJ1-2,TRBV29-1,CSVSGPSATYGYTF
TRBJ1-3,TRBV19,CASSFTSSGNTIYF
TRBJ2-1,TRBV5-4,CAAHRRGDNEQFF
TRBJ1-2,TRBV7-6,CASSSDRGYGYTF
TRBJ2-3,TRBV5-1,CASSRTSSTDTQYF
TRBJ2-7,TRBV6-5,CASSYSSKGTYEQYF